These 26 T cell receptor beta chains came from one sample sequenced in a study of blood T cells in healthy people across ages. Together with a sample-barcoded 5' primer, a J-beta primer mix was included in a second PCR lasting roughly 6 to 12 cycles. TCRdb itself ran the 5' RACE reads through MiXCR, one entry per CDR3 protein. The sample carries 650,000 to 700,000 distinct CDR3 sequences, 32% recorded once. Sequences were obtained from blood. Receptors originate from a woman of 80 years or more in good health.

V gene TRBV29-1 combines with J gene TRBJ1-1; D possibly corresponds to TRBD1 (5 bases). Trimming shortened V by 6 bases and J by 1 base, and 12 bases separated the two germline ends. Germline V gene data show CDR1 as SQVTM and CDR2 as ANQGSEA. CDR3 length equals 13 residues. In DNA, the CDR3 is TGCAGCGTCGTTGGACAAACGAACACTGAAGCTTTCTTT. As protein: CSVVGQTNTEAFF.

This clonotype was detected only a few times. CDR3 in DNA: TGTGCCAGCAGCCAAGAGGCAGAGATTGGGAGTGGCTACACCTTC. This gives the protein CASSQEAEIGSGYTF. The V call is TRBV4-2, the J call TRBJ1-2; D call uncertain. Germline V lookup: CDR1 LGHNA, CDR2 YNFKEQ. The CDR3 has 15 residues. V dropped 0 bases and J dropped 7 bases, with 15 bases sitting between them.

This clonotype was detected a few times. The chain has TRBV27 and TRBJ1-6; 8 bases align to TRBD1. CDR1 is MNHEY and CDR2 is SMNVEV in the germline V gene (reference sequence). The CDR3 runs to 15 residues. With V trimmed by 4 bases and J by 6 bases, 5 bases remained unmatched. The DNA for the CDR3 is TGTGCCAGCAGTTCCCGACAGGGGTTTAATTCACCCCTCCACTTT. It yields the protein CASSSRQGFNSPLHF.

In its sample, this clonotype was seen a few times. The V and J genes are TRBV20-1 and TRBJ1-5; maybe TRBD1 (6 bases). The V gene lost 0 bases and the J gene lost 3 bases, with 15 bases spanning the gap. Germline V gene data show CDR1 as DFQATT and CDR2 as SNEGSKA (reference sequence). The CDR3 is 16 amino acids. The CDR3 bases are TGCAGTGCTAGAGATACCCGGGGGCTAGACAATCAGCCCCAGCATTTT. It codes for CSARDTRGLDNQPQHF.

This clonotype has just a few counts. The chain employs TRBV19 and TRBJ2-7; 10 nucleotides line up with TRBD2. The germline V gene encodes CDR1 LNHDA and CDR2 SQIVND (reference sequence). J was trimmed by 6 bases and V by 3 bases; bases with no gene match: 2. CDR3 length: 13 amino acids. The CDR3 protein is CASSIPSGGEQYF. CDR3 nucleotides: TGTGCCAGTAGTATCCCTAGCGGGGGCGAGCAGTACTTC.

This clonotype showed up many times. V and J are TRBV4-1 and TRBJ2-3; D is uncertain. CDR3 length: 15 residues. CDR1 and CDR2 (germline): MGHRA, YSYEKL. Trimming left V 0 bases short and J 7 bases short, with 14 bases between. Here the CDR3 reads CASSQDSLTTYTQYF. In DNA, the CDR3 is TGCGCCAGCAGCCAAGATTCGCTTACTACGTATACGCAGTATTTT.

The chain employs TRBV7-2 and TRBJ2-1; D uncertain. Trimming removed 1 base at V and 4 bases at J, with 11 bases between. The germline V gene encodes CDR1 SGHTA and CDR2 FQGNSA. CDR3 length: 15 amino acids. DNA of the CDR3: TGTGCCAGCAGCTTAGACGGGTCAGCTTACAATGAGCAGTTCTTC. Protein product: CASSLDGSAYNEQFF.

The table lists this clonotype with a few counts. The chain couples TRBV30 to TRBJ1-4, with 7 bases that match TRBD1. CDR3 length: 13 residues. The V gene's germline CDR1 is GTSNPN and CDR2 SVGIG (reference sequence). J lost 8 bases, V lost 3 bases, and 6 bases had no gene match. The CDR3 DNA is TGTGCCTGGAGCCCAGGGGGGGGGGAAAAACTGTTTTTT. Protein sequence: CAWSPGGGEKLFF. Drawing the rest from reference TRBV30 and TRBJ1-4, the complete variable domain is SQTIHQWPATLVQPVGSPLSLECTVEGTSNPNLYWYRQAAGRGLQLLFYSVGIGQISSEVPQNLSASRPQDRQFILSSKKLLLSDSGFYLCAWSPGGGEKLFFGSGTQLSVL.

This clonotype was observed a handful of times. The chain uses TRBV10-3 and TRBJ2-3, with 7 bases identical to TRBD2. CDR3 length: 17 amino acids. Trimming removed 7 bases from V and 0 bases from J; junction bases left unmatched: 13. CDR1 is ENHRY and CDR2 is SYGVKD in the germline V gene. As DNA, the CDR3 is TGTGCCATCAACGACCGCAGGGAGGGGATTAGCACAGATACGCAGTATTTT. It encodes CAINDRREGISTDTQYF.

Ten or more counts support this clonotype. The rearrangement uses TRBV7-2 and TRBJ2-1; D possibly corresponds to TRBD2 (5 bases). Germline V gene lookup returns CDR1 SGHTA and CDR2 FQGNSA. The ends were cut back, 1 base at V and 8 bases at J, with 12 bases in the middle. This CDR3 is 14 amino acids long. The CDR3 protein is CASSLGGSVYEQFF. Written as DNA, the CDR3 is TGTGCCAGCAGCTTAGGAGGGAGTGTTTATGAGCAGTTCTTC.

With respect to this clonotype: A much larger clone lies one base from this, so it may be a read error. The chain links TRBV20-1 to TRBJ2-1; D gene uncertain. The CDR3 covers 14 residues. CDR1 and CDR2 (germline): DFQATT, SNEGSKA (reference sequence). Trimming pared 1 base from V and 5 bases from J, leaving 12 bases between. CDR3 residues: CSARGGEAHNEQFF. The CDR3 DNA reads TGCAGTGCTAGAGGGGGTGAGGCCCACAATGAGCAGTTCTTC.

With respect to this clonotype: With a much larger clone just one base away, this may be a read error. The rearrangement joins TRBV15 to TRBJ2-3; a weak D match, TRBD1 (5 bases). Germline V gives CDR1 LNHNV, CDR2 YYDKDF (reference sequence). The CDR3 runs 12 residues. The CDR3 is CATSRQTGTQYF. The CDR3 nucleotides are TGTGCCACCAGCAGACAAACAGGTACGCAGTATTTT.

This clonotype has a single count. This chain uses TRBV29-1 with TRBJ1-5; D is possibly TRBD1 (5 bases). Germline CDR1 reads SQVTM; CDR2 reads ANQGSEA. V shed 6 bases and J shed 0 bases, with 12 bases lying between them. The CDR3 sequence is 14 residues long. The CDR3 reads CSVTWGSSNQPQHF. In DNA, the CDR3 is TGCAGCGTGACTTGGGGGAGTAGCAATCAGCCCCAGCATTTT.

The chain links TRBV24-1 to TRBJ1-2, with D possibly being TRBD1 (6 bases). CDR1 is KGHDR, CDR2 SFDVKD, per germline. V was shortened by 7 bases and J by 5 bases, with 13 bases between the two germline ends. The CDR3 is made up of 13 amino acids. The CDR3 DNA reads TGTGCCACCAGCGAGGACAGAACTTATGGCTACACCTTC. It codes for CATSEDRTYGYTF.

The sample holds many counts of this clonotype. The genes are TRBV29-1 and TRBJ2-1, with 10 bases that match TRBD1. Germline loops: CDR1 SQVTM, CDR2 ANQGSEA. The ends lost 5 bases at V and 2 bases at J; junction bases unmatched: 6. The CDR3 sequence is 15 residues long. CDR3 bases: TGCAGCGTTCGACCGGGACAGGGGACCTACAATGAGCAGTTCTTC. It yields the protein CSVRPGQGTYNEQFF.

J is TRBJ2-5 and V is TRBV7-2; D might be TRBD1 (7 bases). The DNA end favors TRBJ2-7, so the J call may be wrong. From germline, CDR1 is SGHTA and CDR2 FQGNSA. The CDR3 spans 14 residues. CDR3 nucleotides: TGTGCCAGCGCAGGGGGGTTGGGGTACTACGAGCAGTACTTC. Its protein product is CASAGGLGYYEQYF.

The rearrangement links TRBV30 to TRBJ1-2; D perhaps matches TRBD1 (5 bases). The CDR3 contains 12 residues. Trimming cost V 5 bases and J 4 bases, with 11 bases left between them. Germline loops: CDR1 GTSNPN, CDR2 SVGIG (reference sequence). This CDR3 is CAWPRGGYGYTF. In DNA form, the CDR3 reads TGTGCCTGGCCCCGGGGCGGCTATGGCTACACCTTC.

This clonotype appeared a few times. The chain recombines TRBV5-1 with TRBJ1-1; 7 bases are a match to TRBD1. CDR3 length: 15 residues. After removal of 4 bases from V and 1 base from J, the junction contained 7 bases not matched to a gene. Per the germline V gene, CDR1 is SGHRS and CDR2 is YFSETQ. The CDR3 reads CASSRTGEGNTEAFF. CDR3 in DNA: TGCGCCAGCAGCCGTACAGGGGAGGGGAACACTGAAGCTTTCTTT.

This chain's CDR3 is CASSLGPSLYNEQFF. The CDR3 region has the DNA TGTGCCAGCAGCCTCGGACCGAGCCTTTACAATGAGCAGTTCTTC. The chain has TRBV11-2 and TRBJ2-1; the D is unclear. CDR1 is SGHAT and CDR2 is FQNNGV in the germline V gene. The germline V and J ends were trimmed by 5 bases and 4 bases, with 15 bases remaining between them. The CDR3 loop spans 15 amino acids.

This chain uses TRBV20-1 with TRBJ1-6; D not certain. From germline, CDR1 is DFQATT and CDR2 SNEGSKA (reference sequence). V lost 0 bases and J lost 0, with 9 bases in between. This CDR3 is built from 16 residues. The CDR3 DNA reads as TGCAGTGCTAGAGATCATCTATCCTCCTATAATTCACCCCTCCACTTT. Translated: CSARDHLSSYNSPLHF.

The genes are TRBV28 and TRBJ2-7; D may be TRBD2 (5 bases). The DNA matches TRBJ2-5 better at its end, which makes the J call doubtful. The CDR3 runs to 14 residues. CDR1 MDHEN and CDR2 SYDVKM come from the germline V gene. CDR3 in amino acids: CASSRQFRGETQYF. DNA for the CDR3: TGTGCCAGCAGTCGCCAATTTCGGGGTGAGACCCAGTACTTC.

A remark on this clonotype: Just one base apart from a much larger clone, this may be a read error. This chain joins TRBV14 and TRBJ2-7; D may correspond to TRBD1 or TRBD2 (5 bases each). From germline, CDR1 is SGHDN and CDR2 FVKESK. The CDR3 consists of 13 residues. Trimming took 0 bases from V and 11 from J, leaving 14 bases between them. The CDR3 sequence: CASSQDPGPREYF. CDR3 nucleotides: TGTGCCAGCAGCCAAGACCCGGGACCCCGGGAGTACTTC.

Ten or more counts support this clonotype. The rearrangement uses TRBV12-3 or TRBV12-4 and TRBJ2-3; 8 nucleotides line up with TRBD1. With 6 bases clipped from V and 5 bases from J, the junction kept 7 bases outside the gene matches. The CDR3 has 14 amino acids. The CDR3: CASSQGRGQDTQYF. The CDR3 DNA reads as TGTGCCAGCAGCCAGGGCAGGGGGCAAGATACGCAGTATTTT.

V gene TRBV4-3 combines with J gene TRBJ2-2, with 9 nucleotides matching TRBD1. The trim removed 0 bases at V and 3 bases at J, leaving 2 bases unmatched. This CDR3 has 16 residues. Germline V gene sequence: CDR1 LGHNA, CDR2 YSLEER. The chain's CDR3 is CASSQEGQGYTGELFF. CDR3 DNA sequence: TGCGCCAGCAGCCAAGAGGGACAGGGCTACACCGGGGAGCTGTTTTTT.

The CDR3 DNA is TGTGCCAGCAGCGATACTGGACAGGGCCCTGCAGCTTTCTTT. Translated, it gives CASSDTGQGPAAFF. The gene calls are TRBV5-6 and TRBJ1-1; 8 bases line up with TRBD1. V was pared by 4 bases and J by 10 bases, with 12 bases of the junction left unmatched. CDR1 and CDR2 (germline): SGHDT, YYEEEE. The CDR3 covers 14 residues. Full variable domain (rest looked up from reference TRBV5-6 and TRBJ1-1): DAGVTQSPTHLIKTRGQQVTLRCSPKSGHDTVSWYQQALGQGPQFIFQYYEEEERQRGNFPDRFSGHQFPNYSSELNVNALLLGDSALYLCASSDTGQGPAAFFGQGTRLTVV.

This clonotype was counted between two and nine times. A much larger clone lies one base from this, so it may be a read error. The V gene is TRBV15, the J gene TRBJ2-1; no firm D call. The CDR3 has 16 residues. Trimming took 0 bases from V and 2 from J, leaving 11 bases between them. The germline gives CDR1 LNHNV, CDR2 YYDKDF (reference sequence). The CDR3 DNA follows: TGTGCCACCAGCAGAGAGGCACTCGCCACCTACAATGAGCAGTTCTTC. Translated: CATSREALATYNEQFF.